The following is a TCR beta chain sequence with its context. What it binds is unknown. The protocol was immunoSEQ multiplex PCR, while the TCRdb copy is restricted to in-frame clones and leaves out a portion. There are around 60,000 clones in the sample; around three quarters occur only once, and roughly 6.1% lies in the top ten. The data originate from a study of radiation and T cells in renal cell carcinoma. Background on the study: Nephrectomy followed 15 Gy stereotactic body radiation by 4 weeks. Study-level findings and limits: No pretreatment tumor biopsies were available for baseline clonotypes. In blood, top tumor clones expanded by 2 weeks, shrinking by 4.

Documented time point: blood 2 weeks post-SBRT. Treatment in this sample: 15 Gy SBRT to primary tumor, nephrectomy 4 weeks later. Germline V CDR1 and CDR2: MNHNS, SASEGT. Trimming cost V 3 bases and J 1 base, with 10 bases left between them. This CDR3 is built from 15 residues. This sample comprised blood, obtained from a patient whose treatment included radiotherapy and nephrectomy. This TCR came from a man in his fifties or sixties with renal cell carcinoma. V gene TRBV6-1 combines with J gene TRBJ1-5; maybe TRBD1 (6 bases). CDR3 in amino acids: CASSDLGGSNQPQHF. CDR3 DNA: TGTGCCAGCAGTGATTTGGGGGGCAGCAATCAGCCCCAGCATTTT.